This entry is about one TCR beta chain. Its antigen remains unidentified. Per-base qualities were not stored, and no clone one base away is much larger. Its CDR3 holds 14 amino acids, cysteine through phenylalanine. The only DNA kept is the CDR3, 42 bases in frame from the first base. Trimmed from V: 6 bases; trimmed from J: 9 bases; junction bases lacking a gene match: 6. CDR1 is given as MNHEY and CDR2 as SMNVEV, both from the germline V gene (reference sequence). RNA was extracted with the RNeasy kit and roughly 0.5 to 1 ug was reverse transcribed using random hexamers. TCR beta CDR3 regions were amplified with the immunoSEQ multiplex PCR assay covering 54 Vbeta and 13 Jbeta segments. PCR amplification bias was corrected by using a synthetic template baseline for primer optimization and computational correction. The study's processing was this. Reads were annotated to V, D and J genes according to IMGT and were analyzed with immunoSEQ Analyzer, with only productive sequences retained. Clonality was computed as one minus Shannon entropy normalized by log2 of the number of productive unique sequences. For each patient and control, public and private clones were evaluated among the 100 most prevalent clones. Clones were defined as Susac-specific if absent from the healthy and MS cohorts, from 900 to 1,300 published viral clones and from other ImmuneACCESS disease sequences. TCRdb reworked the public reads: Q25 trimming with fastp, MiXCR clone assembly, productive beta chains retained. When rows share a CDR3 protein, they turn into one entry using the most common DNA and genes. The V and J calls shown here were made by TCRdb, not taken from the authors' results. The sample has 70,000 or so distinct CDR3 sequences on record, more than 85% of them singletons. Approximately 0.25% of the sample goes to the ten largest clones.

The data derive from a study of CD8 T cells in Susac syndrome (dated 2019 in TCRdb). In terms of the full investigation: The study used repertoire sequencing to test whether antigen drove CD8+ T cell activation and differentiation in Susac syndrome. The clonality of the CD8+ T cell repertoire was compared across over 10 healthy donors, around 14 Susac syndrome patients and under 18 multiple sclerosis patients.

What the research found in general, with its limitations: The TCR sequencing and HLA analysis was acknowledged to have included a relatively small number of individuals.

Peripheral blood CD8+ and CD4+ T cells from healthy donors, Susac syndrome patients and multiple sclerosis patients were profiled using high-throughput TCR beta sequencing. Healthy donors were included as age- and sex-matched controls. Bulk CD8+ and CD4+ T cells were purified magnetically by negative isolation, whereas CD8+ TEMRA cells were enriched by FACS. Blood was drawn into EDTA tubes, processed within 24 hours, and PBMCs were isolated by density gradient centrifugation. PBMCs destined for TCR sequencing were cryopreserved in liquid nitrogen and later thawed in a 37 °C water bath. The sorted or isolated CD4+, CD8+ and CD8+ TEMRA cells had a purity of 90% or higher.

Sequenced material: CD8+ T cells from PBMCs. This sequence uses TRBV27 and TRBJ2-1; TRBD1 matches 12 bases in the middle. This sequence originates from a human donor in good health. The CDR3 here reads CASSWDRGRVEQFF. The nucleotides are TGTGCCAGCAGCTGGGACAGGGGGCGTGTTGAGCAGTTCTTC.